These 32 T cell receptor beta chains share one sample of origin, sequenced in a study of blood T cell repertoires in COVID-19 (dated by TCRdb to 2019 to 2021). Libraries were built with the immunoSEQ multiplex PCR assay. Held by TCRdb, this immuneACCESS table contains in-frame sequences only and omits some clones. Under half of the omission traces to an unresolved V gene where checked; the cause of the rest is unknown. The sample table records 250,000 or so clones; around 93% of these occur just once. The ten largest clones represent around 2.8% of the sample. The sample consisted of PBMCs or T cells enriched from blood (not recorded which). These TCRs come from a man aged 40-55 years who had been exposed to COVID-19.

V and J are TRBV18 and TRBJ1-1; 8 bases are a match to TRBD1. The CDR3 extends over 13 amino acids. V shed 5 bases and J 4 bases; nucleotides not matched to a gene: 3. Germline V gene sequence: CDR1 KGHSH, CDR2 LQKENI. For the CDR3, the DNA is TGTGCCAGCTCAACAGGGGGTGGCACTGAAGCTTTCTTT. Its translation is CASSTGGGTEAFF.

The chain joins TRBV27 to TRBJ2-7; D not certain. Germline values: CDR1 MNHEY, CDR2 SMNVEV (reference sequence). The CDR3 is made up of 14 amino acids. V dropped 8 bases and J dropped 0 bases, with 14 bases sitting between them. This chain's CDR3 is CASAPIVSSYEQYF. The CDR3 bases are TGTGCCAGCGCACCGATCGTGAGCTCCTACGAGCAGTACTTC.

This clone was seen a single time. This chain joins TRBV9 and TRBJ2-3, with D tentatively TRBD2 (6 bases). V lost 5 bases and J 1 base, leaving 14 bases between the germline ends. This CDR3 contains 15 residues. CDR1 and CDR2 (germline): SGDLS, YYNGEE. CDR3 loop: CASSYLAMGTDTQYF. DNA of the CDR3: TGTGCCAGCAGTTACCTAGCGATGGGCACAGATACGCAGTATTTT.

The J gene is TRBJ1-5, the V gene TRBV19, with D maybe TRBD1 (6 bases). Germline lookup yields CDR1 LNHDA and CDR2 SQIVND (reference sequence). Deletions cut 4 bases from V and 9 bases from J, with 19 bases between. The CDR3 spans 15 residues. The CDR3 DNA is TGTGCCAGTAGTAGTACAGGGTTTACGTTCGGGCCCCAGCATTTT. It encodes CASSSTGFTFGPQHF.

The chain combines TRBV5-1 with TRBJ2-7; 8 bases fit TRBD2. This CDR3 has 15 residues. The germline gives CDR1 SGHRS, CDR2 YFSETQ. V was clipped by 5 bases and J by 3 bases; unmatched bases: 10. CDR3 sequence: CASRIGDSGIYEQYF. DNA of the CDR3: TGCGCCAGCAGAATAGGTGATAGCGGGATCTACGAGCAGTACTTC.

This chain uses TRBV2 with TRBJ1-5, with D perhaps matching TRBD1 (5 bases). This CDR3 region has 15 residues. Germline assignment: CDR1 SNHLY and CDR2 FYNNEI. V was pared by 2 bases and J by 5 bases, with 13 bases between. Here the CDR3 reads CASSERRQLDQPQHF. DNA for the CDR3: TGTGCCAGCAGTGAAAGGCGACAGCTTGATCAGCCCCAGCATTTT. The complete variable domain, with remaining parts taken from reference TRBV2 and TRBJ1-5, reads EPEVTQTPSHQVTQMGQEVILRCVPISNHLYFYWYRQILGQKVEFLVSFYNNEISEKSEIFDDQFSVERPDGSNFTLKIRSTKLEDSAMYFCASSERRQLDQPQHFGDGTRLSIL.

This clone was picked up one time. The rearrangement uses TRBV4-1 and TRBJ2-1; TRBD2 agrees at 15 bases. The V and J ends lost 2 bases and 5 bases, in that order; junction bases with no gene match: 13. CDR3 length equals 20 residues. The germline CDR1 and CDR2 sequences are MGHRA and YSYEKL. The CDR3 region is CASSQLTRTSGRVPHNEQFF. The CDR3, as DNA: TGCGCCAGCAGCCAACTGACTCGGACTAGCGGGAGGGTCCCCCACAATGAGCAGTTCTTC.

CDR3 bases: TGTGCCAGCAGCTTAGGTTACAGGGGAAGAGCTGGCTACACCTTC. Translating it yields CASSLGYRGRAGYTF. The chain couples TRBV7-9 to TRBJ1-2; TRBD1 aligns across 7 bases. Trimming at V came to 1 base and at J to 7 bases, leaving 9 bases not matched to a gene. CDR1 is SEHNR and CDR2 is FQNEAQ in the germline V gene (reference sequence). The CDR3 sequence is 15 residues long.

V usage is TRBV27 and J usage is TRBJ1-6; 7 positions match TRBD1. J gave up 7 bases and V 7 bases, and 7 bases lay outside the gene matches. CDR1 MNHEY and CDR2 SMNVEV come from the germline V gene (reference sequence). The CDR3 runs to 14 residues. The CDR3: CASTTGQLNSPLHF. Written as DNA, the CDR3 is TGTGCCAGCACCACGGGACAGCTAAATTCACCCCTCCACTTT.

The rearrangement uses TRBV27 and TRBJ1-3; 8 bases are a match to TRBD1. CDR1 and CDR2 (germline): MNHEY, SMNVEV (reference sequence). Trimming took 6 bases from V and 4 from J; bases not matched to a gene: 8. CDR3 size: 15 residues. Written as DNA, the CDR3 is TGTGCCAGCAGCCTAGTGGGACAGGCCGGAAACACCATATATTTT. Amino acid sequence: CASSLVGQAGNTIYF.

The chain carries TRBV29-1 and TRBJ2-1; D unclear. Germline loops: CDR1 SQVTM, CDR2 ANQGSEA. With 4 bases removed from V and 0 bases from J, the gap between germline ends came to 16 bases. CDR3 length: 16 amino acids. The CDR3 nucleotides are TGCAGCGTTGCAGGTACCCGGAAAGGCTCCTACAATGAGCAGTTCTTC. The encoded protein is CSVAGTRKGSYNEQFF.

The V call is TRBV27, the J call TRBJ1-6; no clear D. Per germline, CDR1 MNHEY and CDR2 SMNVEV (reference sequence). Trimming stripped 5 bases from V and 2 bases from J, with 10 bases between. This CDR3 contains 15 residues. This chain's CDR3 is CASSPGSTYNSPLHF. The CDR3 region has the DNA TGTGCCAGCAGTCCCGGGAGCACCTATAATTCACCCCTCCACTTT.

The CDR3 region is CATSASDRESPYEQYF. In DNA, the CDR3 is TGTGCCACCAGTGCCTCGGACAGGGAAAGCCCCTACGAGCAGTACTTC. This chain links TRBV24-1 with TRBJ2-7; 8 bases fit TRBD1. The germline CDR1 and CDR2 sequences are KGHDR and SFDVKD. V gave up 5 bases and J gave up 2 bases; unmatched junction bases: 10. The CDR3 runs 16 residues.

The chain uses TRBV11-2 and TRBJ1-4; tentative D call: TRBD1 (5 bases). CDR1 and CDR2 from the germline V gene are SGHAT and FQNNGV. Deletions cut 1 base from V and 6 bases from J, with 15 bases between. This CDR3 spans 16 amino acids. This CDR3 reads CASSLVRQLKDEKLFF. CDR3 nucleotide sequence: TGTGCCAGCAGCTTAGTTAGACAGCTAAAGGATGAAAAACTGTTTTTT.

The genes are TRBV18 and TRBJ2-1; 9 bases fit TRBD1. This CDR3 region has 18 residues. Germline V gene sequence: CDR1 KGHSH, CDR2 LQKENI. V was clipped by 6 bases and J by 4 bases; unmatched bases: 16. The CDR3, as DNA: TGTGCCAGCTCTCTATCGGGCTTCCGGGACAGGGAATACAATGAGCAGTTCTTC. It is translated as CASSLSGFRDREYNEQFF.

Of note for this clone: At one end the junction does not follow the germline gene, possibly because of a read error. This rearrangement joins TRBV30 to TRBJ2-7; 7 bases agree with TRBD2. The germline V gene has CDR1 GTSNPN and CDR2 SVGIG (reference sequence). This CDR3 is built from 13 residues. The CDR3 region is CAGRVLESYEQYF. The CDR3 region has the DNA TGTGCCGGGAGGGTACTAGAATCCTACGAGCAGTACTTC.

The CDR3 DNA reads as TGTGCCTGGATCCGAACTAGCGGGCCCTACAATGAGCAGTTCTTC. Protein sequence: CAWIRTSGPYNEQFF. The rearrangement uses TRBV30 and TRBJ2-1; 9 bases align to TRBD2. This CDR3 region has 15 residues. Germline assignment: CDR1 GTSNPN and CDR2 SVGIG (reference sequence). V was pared by 4 bases and J by 2 bases, with 6 bases of the junction left unmatched.

This rearrangement joins TRBV6-5 to TRBJ2-7, with TRBD2 matching 7 bases. The CDR3 loop spans 14 amino acids. V dropped 5 bases and J dropped 0; count of bases not matched to a gene: 4. Germline V CDR1 and CDR2: MNHEY, SVGAGI. The CDR3 DNA sequence: TGTGCCAGCAGTCTCCTAGCGGACTCCTACGAGCAGTACTTC. It is translated as CASSLLADSYEQYF.

The chain is built from TRBV19 and TRBJ1-2; D gene unclear. Germline-derived CDR1 and CDR2 are LNHDA and SQIVND (reference sequence). V lost 3 bases and J 8 bases, leaving 19 bases between the germline ends. The CDR3 is 15 amino acids. CDR3 nucleotide sequence: TGTGCCAGTAGTATCGTCGGCCGGGATCTATGGGGCTACACCTTC. Translation gives CASSIVGRDLWGYTF.

The chain is built from TRBV19 and TRBJ2-6, with a possible D match to TRBD2 (6 bases). V was trimmed by 1 base and J by 1 base, leaving 8 bases between them. Germline assignment: CDR1 LNHDA and CDR2 SQIVND (reference sequence). This CDR3 contains 16 residues. This CDR3 is CASSIVGGSGANVLTF. CDR3 DNA sequence: TGTGCCAGTAGTATAGTCGGGGGATCTGGGGCCAACGTCCTGACTTTC.

The chain joins TRBV12-5 to TRBJ2-1, with 10 nucleotides matching TRBD1. This CDR3 has 17 residues. V was clipped by 5 bases and J by 1 base; unmatched bases: 8. Germline CDR1 is LGHNT and CDR2 is FRNRAP. The CDR3 loop is CASGPSGQGMSYNEQFF. The DNA of the CDR3 is TGTGCTAGTGGTCCCTCGGGACAGGGGATGTCCTACAATGAGCAGTTCTTC.

J is TRBJ2-3 and V is TRBV11-3, with TRBD2 matching 8 bases. V trimming: 1 base; J trimming: 0 bases; junction bases outside the gene matches: 15. The germline V gene has CDR1 SGHNT and CDR2 YENEEA. This CDR3 is 20 amino acids long. The CDR3 DNA reads TGTGCCAGCAGCTTAGTAGGATGGACCCCTAGCGGGTTTAGCACAGATACGCAGTATTTT. Translation: CASSLVGWTPSGFSTDTQYF.

The chain couples TRBV2 to TRBJ2-1, with 7 nucleotides matching TRBD2. Germline V CDR1 and CDR2: SNHLY, FYNNEI. The CDR3 contains 16 residues. Trimming took 2 bases from V and 2 from J; bases not matched to a gene: 6. The chain's CDR3 is CASSERAGEPYNEQFF. The CDR3 bases are TGTGCCAGCAGTGAACGTGCGGGAGAACCCTACAATGAGCAGTTCTTC.

The chain employs TRBV19 and TRBJ2-1; a possible D gene is TRBD2 (6 bases). Germline V gene data show CDR1 as LNHDA and CDR2 as SQIVND (reference sequence). The CDR3 runs to 13 residues. Trimming cost V 7 bases and J 6 bases, with 13 bases left between them. The CDR3: CASTPGVGNEQFF. CDR3 nucleotide sequence: TGTGCCAGTACCCCGGGAGTAGGCAATGAGCAGTTCTTC.

This sequence joins TRBV4-1 and TRBJ1-5; possible D gene TRBD1, 5 bases. Germline CDR1 is MGHRA and CDR2 is YSYEKL. V lost 1 base, J lost 3 bases, and 10 bases lay in between. The CDR3 runs to 15 residues. The CDR3 sequence: CASSQVGLDNQPQHF. The CDR3 nucleotides read TGCGCCAGCAGCCAAGTGGGACTGGACAATCAGCCCCAGCATTTT.

The chain has TRBV7-9 and TRBJ2-2, with TRBD2 identical over 10 bases. Germline trimming cut 1 base from V and 5 bases from J; bases unmatched to any gene: 1. This CDR3 is built from 15 residues. CDR1 is SEHNR and CDR2 is FQNEAQ in the germline V gene (reference sequence). The CDR3 reads CASSLVLAGTGELFF. The CDR3 bases are TGTGCCAGCAGCTTAGTACTAGCGGGGACCGGGGAGCTGTTTTTT.

The chain joins TRBV5-1 to TRBJ2-2; 15 bases are a match to TRBD2. The germline gives CDR1 SGHRS, CDR2 YFSETQ. CDR3 size: 18 residues. Trimming took 4 bases from V and 5 from J; bases not matched to a gene: 9. The CDR3 coding sequence is TGCGCCAGCAGCACTCGACCGGGACTAGCGGGAGGTACCGGGGAGCTGTTTTTT. Protein product: CASSTRPGLAGGTGELFF.

This sequence joins TRBV5-1 and TRBJ2-1; D not certain. The ends were cut back, 3 bases at V and 2 bases at J, with 15 bases in the middle. CDR1 is SGHRS, CDR2 YFSETQ, per germline. The length of the CDR3 is 16 residues. CDR3 residues: CASSSRKDLTYNEQFF. DNA for the CDR3: TGCGCCAGCAGCTCCAGGAAGGATTTGACCTACAATGAGCAGTTCTTC.

The V and J genes are TRBV6-5 and TRBJ1-4; possibly TRBD1 for D (6 bases). The V gene's germline CDR1 is MNHEY and CDR2 SVGAGI. Trimming pared 2 bases from V and 3 bases from J, leaving 10 bases between. CDR3 length: 15 residues. The CDR3: CASSYTTGPNEKLFF. Written as DNA, the CDR3 is TGTGCCAGCAGTTACACAACAGGGCCTAATGAAAAACTGTTTTTT.

In the case of this clone: At the DNA level, this CDR3 is encoded by other sequences in the same sample as well. The chain links TRBV7-2 to TRBJ1-4; 10 bases line up with TRBD1. V was pared by 5 bases and J by 7 bases, with 4 bases of the junction left unmatched. Germline CDR1 reads SGHTA; CDR2 reads FQGNSA. CDR3 length: 14 amino acids. The CDR3 region has the DNA TGTGCCAGCAGCCCGGACAGGGGGGGTGAAAAACTGTTTTTT. Its translation is CASSPDRGGEKLFF. Using reference TRBV7-2 and TRBJ1-4 for the parts outside the CDR3, the full variable domain is GAGVSQSPSNKVTEKGKDVELRCDPISGHTALYWYRQSLGQGLEFLIYFQGNSAPDKSGLPSDRFSAERTGGSVSTLTIQRTQQEDSAVYLCASSPDRGGEKLFFGSGTQLSVL.

This chain uses TRBV5-1 with TRBJ1-2; 9 nucleotides agree with TRBD1. The J segment lost 3 bases and the V segment lost 3 bases, leaving 6 bases of the junction unmatched. The germline gives CDR1 SGHRS, CDR2 YFSETQ. The CDR3 has 15 residues. The CDR3 DNA is TGCGCCAGCAGCTCAACCGGGACAGGGCACTATGGCTACACCTTC. It yields the protein CASSSTGTGHYGYTF.

The V gene is TRBV28, the J gene TRBJ2-7; 8 bases fit TRBD2. The CDR3 sequence is 16 residues long. Germline V gives CDR1 MDHEN, CDR2 SYDVKM. J was trimmed by 0 bases and V by 7 bases; bases with no gene match: 11. The CDR3 sequence: CASTQLPGTSSYEQYF. The CDR3 DNA sequence: TGTGCCAGCACTCAACTACCCGGGACTAGCTCCTACGAGCAGTACTTC.